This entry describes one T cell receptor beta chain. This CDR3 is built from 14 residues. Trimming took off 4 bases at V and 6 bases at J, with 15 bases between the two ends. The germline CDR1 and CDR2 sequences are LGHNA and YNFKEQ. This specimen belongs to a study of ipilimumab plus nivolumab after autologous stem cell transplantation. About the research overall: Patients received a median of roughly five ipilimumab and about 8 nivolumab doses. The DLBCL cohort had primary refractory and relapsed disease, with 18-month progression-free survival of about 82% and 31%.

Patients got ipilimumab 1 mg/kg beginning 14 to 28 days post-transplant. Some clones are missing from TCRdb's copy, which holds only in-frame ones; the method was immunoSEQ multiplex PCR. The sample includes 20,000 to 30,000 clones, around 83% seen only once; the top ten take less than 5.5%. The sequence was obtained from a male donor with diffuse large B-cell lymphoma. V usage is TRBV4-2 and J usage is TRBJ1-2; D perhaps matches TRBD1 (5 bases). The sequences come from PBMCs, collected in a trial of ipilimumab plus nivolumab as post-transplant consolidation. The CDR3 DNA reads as TGTGCCAGCAGCCGAACAGGAATGGGAGATGGCTACACCTTC. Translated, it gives CASSRTGMGDGYTF.